This record covers a single T cell receptor beta chain. Antigen: not known. TCRdb independently ran MiXCR on the 5' RACE reads; one entry per CDR3 protein. The top ten clones hold 7% to 9% of a sample with a few hundred thousand distinct CDR3 sequences, 20% to 25% of them seen once. This entry is derived from a study of T-cell memory formation after mild COVID-19. Trimming left V 3 bases short and J 5 bases short, with 18 bases between. Germline CDR1 is SEHNR and CDR2 is FQNEAQ (reference sequence). The CDR3 spans 16 residues. Findings of the study overall: Certain responding clones were present in pre-infection memory, suggesting participation of cross-reactive memory. Contracting clones from day 15 to 85 had balanced CD4/CD8; later expanders favoured CD4+.

The clonotype originates from an adult woman who had mild COVID-19 (a few samples of this study predate the infection). Cell type and time point are not known. The chain is built from TRBV7-9 and TRBJ2-3; D gene unclear. Material for sequencing was PBMCs or a T cell subset sorted from them (not recorded which). The CDR3, as DNA: TGTGCCAGCAGCTTTCTAATGGACGGGTCCGGAGATACGCAGTATTTT. This encodes CASSFLMDGSGDTQYF.